This T cell receptor beta chain was captured by sequencing in a study of post-analysis software for immune sequencing data. Unique molecular identifiers tagged the TCR beta cDNA libraries. A single record per CDR3 protein comes from TCRdb applying MiXCR to the PCR reads. The table records about 160,000 distinct CDR3 sequences, about 37% of them present only once. The table lists this clonotype with a few counts. Its specificity is unknown. Study-level results: In patients, about 5 TRBV segments were more frequent than in controls, with TRBV5-6, TRBV5-1 and TRBV20-1 among them. Normalized Chao1 diversity was significantly lower in multiple sclerosis patients than in controls. Clustering by F measure revealed strong co-clustering among samples prepared together in one batch.

The ends were cut back, 7 bases at V and 3 bases at J, with 18 bases in the middle. From germline, CDR1 is ENHRY and CDR2 SYGVKD. This CDR3 contains 15 residues. This sequence joins TRBV10-3 and TRBJ1-2, with a tentative D call TRBD1 (6 bases). This sequence originates from a girl aged 10-17 years with multiple sclerosis. The sample was blood, taken after autologous hematopoietic stem cell transplantation. CDR3 in DNA: TGTGCCATCACCGACCAGACAGGCTCCCACTATGGCTACACCTTC. Translating it yields CAITDQTGSHYGYTF.